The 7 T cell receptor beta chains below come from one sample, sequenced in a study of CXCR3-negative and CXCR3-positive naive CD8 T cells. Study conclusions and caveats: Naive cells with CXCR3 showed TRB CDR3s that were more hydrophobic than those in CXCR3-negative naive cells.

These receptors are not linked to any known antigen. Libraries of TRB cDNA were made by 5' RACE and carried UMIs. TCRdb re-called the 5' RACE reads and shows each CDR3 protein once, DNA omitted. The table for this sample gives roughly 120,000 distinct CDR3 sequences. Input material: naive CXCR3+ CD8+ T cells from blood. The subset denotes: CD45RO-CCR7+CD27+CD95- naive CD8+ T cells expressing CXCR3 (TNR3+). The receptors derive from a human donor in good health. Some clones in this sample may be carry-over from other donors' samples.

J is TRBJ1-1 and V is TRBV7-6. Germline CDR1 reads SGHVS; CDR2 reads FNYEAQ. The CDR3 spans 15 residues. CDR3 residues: CASSAVPGSDTEAFF.

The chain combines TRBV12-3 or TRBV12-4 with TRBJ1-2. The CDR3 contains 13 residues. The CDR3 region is CASRPADSYGYTF.

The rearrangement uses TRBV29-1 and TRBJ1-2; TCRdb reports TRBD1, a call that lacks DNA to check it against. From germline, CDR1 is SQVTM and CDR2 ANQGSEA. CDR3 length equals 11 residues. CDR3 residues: CSVRTGSNYTF.

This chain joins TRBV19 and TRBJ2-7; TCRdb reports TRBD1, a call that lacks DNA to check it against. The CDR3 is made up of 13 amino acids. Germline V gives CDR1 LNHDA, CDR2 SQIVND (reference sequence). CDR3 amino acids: CASSVGATGEQYF.

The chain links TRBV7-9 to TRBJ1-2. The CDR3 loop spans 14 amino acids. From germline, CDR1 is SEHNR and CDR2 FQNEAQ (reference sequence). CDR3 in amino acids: CASSFGDSNYGYTF.

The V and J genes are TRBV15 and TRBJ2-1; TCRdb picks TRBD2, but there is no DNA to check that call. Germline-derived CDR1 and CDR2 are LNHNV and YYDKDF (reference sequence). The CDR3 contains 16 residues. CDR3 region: CATSRDPGLAYNEQFF.

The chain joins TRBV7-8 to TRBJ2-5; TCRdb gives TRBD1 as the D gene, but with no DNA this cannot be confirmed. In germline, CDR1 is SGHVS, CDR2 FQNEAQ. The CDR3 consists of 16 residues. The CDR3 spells CASTNSRDRGRETQYF.